Listed below are T cell receptor beta chains from one sample, sequenced in a study of blood T cell repertoires in COVID-19. The protocol was immunoSEQ multiplex PCR, while the TCRdb copy is restricted to in-frame clones and leaves out a portion. The data contain about 63,000 clones, around 92% of them singletons. The source material was peripheral blood. The receptors derive from a man aged 50 or older with active COVID-19. CDR3s include the opening cysteine and the closing phenylalanine or tryptophan. The D gene is left open where the match is weak. Clone size appears in some rows only: once, few, many, or a class for an expanded clone.

D gene: TRBD2; V gene: TRBV28; J gene: TRBJ2-7; clone size: NA; CDR3 DNA: TGTGCCAGCAGGCGGACTAGCGGGAGTTCCTACGAGCAGTACTTC; CDR3 protein: CASRRTSGSSYEQYF
D gene: TRBD2; V gene: TRBV4-3; J gene: TRBJ2-3; clone size: NA; CDR3 DNA: TGCGCCAGCAGCCGAACTAGCGGAACAGATACGCAGTATTTT; CDR3 protein: CASSRTSGTDTQYF
D gene: NA; V gene: TRBV5-8; J gene: TRBJ1-6; clone size: few; CDR3 DNA: TGTGCCAGCAGCTCTCGGGGGTATCTCTCACCCCTCCACTTT; CDR3 protein: CASSSRGYLSPLHF
D gene: TRBD1; V gene: TRBV3-1/TRBV3-2; J gene: TRBJ1-1; clone size: NA; CDR3 DNA: TGTGCCAGCAGCCAATTGACAGGGGGTAAAACTGAAGCTTTCTTT; CDR3 protein: CASSQLTGGKTEAFF
D gene: NA; V gene: TRBV28; J gene: TRBJ1-2; clone size: NA; CDR3 DNA: TGTGCCAGCAGTTTAGGTACCGGGTATGGCTACACCTTC; CDR3 protein: CASSLGTGYGYTF
D gene: NA; V gene: TRBV11-3; J gene: TRBJ1-1; clone size: NA; CDR3 DNA: TGTGCCAGCAGCCCCCCGGGGGACACTGAAGCTTTCTTT; CDR3 protein: CASSPPGDTEAFF
D gene: NA; V gene: TRBV18; J gene: TRBJ2-1; clone size: NA; CDR3 DNA: TGTGCCAGCTCACCACGCCAGGCGTCCTACAATGAGCAGTTCTTC; CDR3 protein: CASSPRQASYNEQFF
D gene: NA; V gene: TRBV6-5; J gene: TRBJ1-1; clone size: NA; CDR3 DNA: TGTGCCAGGATAGGAACGGGGGAGAACACTGAAGCTTTCTTT; CDR3 protein: CARIGTGENTEAFF
D gene: TRBD1; V gene: TRBV30; J gene: TRBJ1-5; clone size: NA; CDR3 DNA: TGTGCCTGGGGGACAGGGAGCAATCAGCCCCAGCATTTT; CDR3 protein: CAWGTGSNQPQHF
D gene: NA; V gene: TRBV7-9; J gene: TRBJ2-4; clone size: NA; CDR3 DNA: TGTGCCAGCAGCCCGACAGCGGGCCGAGCCAAAAACATTCAGTACTTC; CDR3 protein: CASSPTAGRAKNIQYF
D gene: TRBD2; V gene: TRBV5-4; J gene: TRBJ2-1; clone size: NA; CDR3 DNA: TGTGCCAGCAGCTTAGGCCCGGGACTAGCGGGGGTTCGGGACGAGCAGTTCTTC; CDR3 protein: CASSLGPGLAGVRDEQFF
D gene: NA; V gene: TRBV24-1; J gene: TRBJ2-7; clone size: NA; CDR3 DNA: TGTGCCACCAGTCGACTAGACGAGCAGTACTTC; CDR3 protein: CATSRLDEQYF
D gene: TRBD1; V gene: TRBV5-4; J gene: TRBJ1-6; clone size: few; CDR3 DNA: TGTGCCAGCAGCAGAATTCCGGACAGGGAGAATTCACCCCTCCACTTT; CDR3 protein: CASSRIPDRENSPLHF
D gene: NA; V gene: TRBV28; J gene: TRBJ1-5; clone size: few; CDR3 DNA: TGTGCCAGCAGTTTATTAGTCAATCAGCCCCAGCATTTT; CDR3 protein: CASSLLVNQPQHF
D gene: TRBD1; V gene: TRBV12-3/TRBV12-4; J gene: TRBJ2-5; clone size: NA; CDR3 DNA: TGTGCCAGCAGCACCGGACAGGGAGAGACCCAGTACTTC; CDR3 protein: CASSTGQGETQYF
D gene: NA; V gene: TRBV7-9; J gene: TRBJ2-5; clone size: NA; CDR3 DNA: TGTGCCAGCAGCTTTTCGGTGTCCCAAGAGACCCAGTACTTC; CDR3 protein: CASSFSVSQETQYF
D gene: TRBD1; V gene: TRBV14; J gene: TRBJ2-7; clone size: NA; CDR3 DNA: TGTGCCAGCAGCCAAGGACAGGGGGCGTACGAGCAGTACTTC; CDR3 protein: CASSQGQGAYEQYF
D gene: NA; V gene: TRBV4-2; J gene: TRBJ2-7; clone size: NA; CDR3 DNA: TGTGCCAGCAGCCAAGGACGGGGAAGCTCCTACGAGCAGTACTTC; CDR3 protein: CASSQGRGSSYEQYF
D gene: TRBD1; V gene: TRBV10-3; J gene: TRBJ1-1; clone size: NA; CDR3 DNA: TGTGCCACAAAACAGGGGGCCTTGAACACTGAAGCTTTCTTT; CDR3 protein: CATKQGALNTEAFF
D gene: NA; V gene: TRBV6-2/TRBV6-3; J gene: TRBJ1-2; clone size: NA; CDR3 DNA: TGTGCCAGCAGTTACAGGTCGGGGAACTTTGACTATGGCTACACCTTC; CDR3 protein: CASSYRSGNFDYGYTF
D gene: NA; V gene: TRBV2; J gene: TRBJ1-1; clone size: NA; CDR3 DNA: TGTGCCAGCATGGCGGAAATGAACACTGAAGCTTTCTTT; CDR3 protein: CASMAEMNTEAFF
D gene: TRBD1; V gene: TRBV11-2; J gene: TRBJ2-1; clone size: NA; CDR3 DNA: TGTGCCAGCAGCTTAGGCCTCGAGACAGGGTTCTACAATGAGCAGTTCTTC; CDR3 protein: CASSLGLETGFYNEQFF
D gene: NA; V gene: TRBV30; J gene: TRBJ1-6; clone size: NA; CDR3 DNA: TGTGCCTGGATCGGAGTGGATTCACCCCTCCACTTT; CDR3 protein: CAWIGVDSPLHF
D gene: TRBD2; V gene: TRBV19; J gene: TRBJ2-3; clone size: NA; CDR3 DNA: TGTGCCAGTAGTATCGGGACTAGTACGAGCACAGATACGCAGTATTTT; CDR3 protein: CASSIGTSTSTDTQYF
D gene: NA; V gene: TRBV5-4; J gene: TRBJ1-2; clone size: NA; CDR3 DNA: TGTGCCAGCAGCTCGCCCGGGGGGGGGCTGGGGGGCTACACCTTC; CDR3 protein: CASSSPGGGLGGYTF
D gene: NA; V gene: TRBV3-1/TRBV3-2; J gene: TRBJ1-1; clone size: NA; CDR3 DNA: TGTGCCAGCAGCCAAGTTTCAGGGTCCACTGAAGCTTTCTTT; CDR3 protein: CASSQVSGSTEAFF
D gene: TRBD1; V gene: TRBV19; J gene: TRBJ2-7; clone size: NA; CDR3 DNA: TGTGCCAGTAGTCCAACCGGGACAGCAAGCTCCTACGAGCAGTACTTC; CDR3 protein: CASSPTGTASSYEQYF
D gene: NA; V gene: TRBV5-6; J gene: TRBJ2-5; clone size: NA; CDR3 DNA: TGTGCCAGCAGCTTGGGGGGGGAACCAGAGACCCAGTACTTC; CDR3 protein: CASSLGGEPETQYF
D gene: TRBD1; V gene: TRBV28; J gene: TRBJ1-5; clone size: NA; CDR3 DNA: TGTGCCAGCAGTTTATGGGTCAGGGGGCAGAATCAGCCCCAGCATTTT; CDR3 protein: CASSLWVRGQNQPQHF
D gene: NA; V gene: TRBV6-4; J gene: TRBJ2-3; clone size: NA; CDR3 DNA: TGTGCCAGCAGTGAAAGCGGGAGCACAGATACGCAGTATTTT; CDR3 protein: CASSESGSTDTQYF
D gene: TRBD1; V gene: TRBV7-9; J gene: TRBJ2-7; clone size: NA; CDR3 DNA: TGTGCCAGCAGCCCACAAACCGGGACAGTCTACGAGCAGTACTTC; CDR3 protein: CASSPQTGTVYEQYF
D gene: NA; V gene: TRBV6-6; J gene: TRBJ2-3; clone size: NA; CDR3 DNA: TGTGCCAGCATCCCAGGGGGGTTGGTTGGCACAGATACGCAGTATTTT; CDR3 protein: CASIPGGLVGTDTQYF
D gene: NA; V gene: TRBV15; J gene: TRBJ1-1; clone size: NA; CDR3 DNA: TGTGCCACCAGCAGAGATGGAGTGGGCACTGAAGCTTTCTTT; CDR3 protein: CATSRDGVGTEAFF
D gene: NA; V gene: TRBV28; J gene: TRBJ1-6; clone size: NA; CDR3 DNA: TGTGCCAGCAGTTTATTGGGGGGTCTGGGGCCCTTCTATAATTCACCCCTCCACTTT; CDR3 protein: CASSLLGGLGPFYNSPLHF
D gene: NA; V gene: TRBV2; J gene: TRBJ2-5; clone size: NA; CDR3 DNA: TGTGCCAGCAGTGAAAGGCCAGGGGATTTAGAGACCCAGTACTTC; CDR3 protein: CASSERPGDLETQYF
D gene: TRBD1; V gene: TRBV11-2; J gene: TRBJ1-2; clone size: NA; CDR3 DNA: TGTGCCAGCAGCCTCGGGACAGTCTATGGCTACACCTTC; CDR3 protein: CASSLGTVYGYTF
D gene: NA; V gene: TRBV28; J gene: TRBJ2-2; clone size: NA; CDR3 DNA: TGTGCCAGCATTAGGACAAACAAGATAAACACCGGGGAGCTGTTTTTT; CDR3 protein: CASIRTNKINTGELFF
D gene: TRBD1; V gene: TRBV6-5; J gene: TRBJ1-6; clone size: NA; CDR3 DNA: TGTGCCAGCAGCTATGGAGGGGGCAATTCACCCCTCCACTTT; CDR3 protein: CASSYGGGNSPLHF
D gene: NA; V gene: TRBV11-2; J gene: TRBJ2-2; clone size: NA; CDR3 DNA: TGTGCCAGCAGCTTATTCGGGACACCTGCCCCCGGGGAGCTGTTTTTT; CDR3 protein: CASSLFGTPAPGELFF
D gene: TRBD2; V gene: TRBV27; J gene: TRBJ2-5; clone size: NA; CDR3 DNA: TGTGCCAGCGGAAGACTAGCGGGAGAGGGGGCCCAGTACTTC; CDR3 protein: CASGRLAGEGAQYF
D gene: NA; V gene: TRBV18; J gene: TRBJ2-5; clone size: NA; CDR3 DNA: TGTGCCAGCTCACCCCGACGGGGGGCTGGGGAGACCCAGTACTTC; CDR3 protein: CASSPRRGAGETQYF
D gene: NA; V gene: TRBV7-2; J gene: TRBJ1-2; clone size: NA; CDR3 DNA: TGTGCCAGCAGCTTAGAACGGTACTATGGCTACACCTTC; CDR3 protein: CASSLERYYGYTF
D gene: NA; V gene: TRBV3-1/TRBV3-2; J gene: TRBJ2-5; clone size: NA; CDR3 DNA: TGTGCCAGCAGCCAAGATCCGGTGAGGGGAGGAGGTTGGGAGACCCAGTACTTC; CDR3 protein: CASSQDPVRGGGWETQYF
D gene: NA; V gene: TRBV7-2; J gene: TRBJ1-5; clone size: NA; CDR3 DNA: TGTGCCAGCAGCGCCACAGGGTTCCAGCCCCAGCATTTT; CDR3 protein: CASSATGFQPQHF
D gene: NA; V gene: TRBV10-1; J gene: TRBJ1-6; clone size: few; CDR3 DNA: TGCGCCAGCACCCCAGGGGAAATTAGGGATTCACCCCTCCACTTT; CDR3 protein: CASTPGEIRDSPLHF
D gene: NA; V gene: TRBV5-4; J gene: TRBJ2-3; clone size: NA; CDR3 DNA: TGTGCCAGCAGCTCCTCGCGAGGGGGGGCCGGAGATACGCAGTATTTT; CDR3 protein: CASSSSRGGAGDTQYF
D gene: NA; V gene: TRBV6-5; J gene: TRBJ2-1; clone size: NA; CDR3 DNA: TGTGCCAGCAGTTACTCTAGGGGGGGCCTAGATGAGCAGTTCTTC; CDR3 protein: CASSYSRGGLDEQFF
D gene: TRBD2; V gene: TRBV28; J gene: TRBJ2-7; clone size: NA; CDR3 DNA: TGTGCCAGCAGTTTACACCCCGGGACTAGCGGGAGTAACGAGCAGTACTTC; CDR3 protein: CASSLHPGTSGSNEQYF
D gene: NA; V gene: TRBV29-1; J gene: TRBJ2-7; clone size: NA; CDR3 DNA: TGCAGCGTAGTTCGACAGGATTCCTACGAGCAGTACTTC; CDR3 protein: CSVVRQDSYEQYF
D gene: TRBD1; V gene: TRBV7-2; J gene: TRBJ2-2; clone size: NA; CDR3 DNA: TGTGCCAGCAGGGAAAGAGGGGGCATCGGGGAGCTGTTTTTT; CDR3 protein: CASRERGGIGELFF
D gene: TRBD2; V gene: TRBV6-5; J gene: TRBJ2-7; clone size: NA; CDR3 DNA: TGTGCCAGCACCGGCGGTAGCGGGTACGAGCAGTACTTC; CDR3 protein: CASTGGSGYEQYF
D gene: NA; V gene: TRBV19; J gene: TRBJ2-7; clone size: NA; CDR3 DNA: TGTGCCAGTAGTATAGTTCAGGGTTCCTACGAGCAGTACTTC; CDR3 protein: CASSIVQGSYEQYF
D gene: TRBD1; V gene: TRBV30; J gene: TRBJ1-2; clone size: NA; CDR3 DNA: TGTGCCTGGAGTTCACAGGGGCCCTATGGCTACACCTTC; CDR3 protein: CAWSSQGPYGYTF
D gene: NA; V gene: TRBV27; J gene: TRBJ1-2; clone size: NA; CDR3 DNA: TGTGCCAGCAGTTCGGGACATCTGAACTATGGCTACACCTTC; CDR3 protein: CASSSGHLNYGYTF
D gene: NA; V gene: TRBV3-1/TRBV3-2; J gene: TRBJ2-3; clone size: NA; CDR3 DNA: TGTGCCAGCAGCTCAACAGATCGCACAGATACGCAGTATTTT; CDR3 protein: CASSSTDRTDTQYF
D gene: NA; V gene: TRBV7-9; J gene: TRBJ2-2; clone size: NA; CDR3 DNA: TGTGCCAGCAGCTCGTGGGGGACAAAGAAGAACACCGGGGAGCTGTTTTTT; CDR3 protein: CASSSWGTKKNTGELFF
D gene: NA; V gene: TRBV18; J gene: TRBJ1-2; clone size: NA; CDR3 DNA: TGTGCCAGCTCACCTAACCGCGATAGCAGCTACACCTTC; CDR3 protein: CASSPNRDSSYTF
D gene: NA; V gene: TRBV30; J gene: TRBJ2-5; clone size: NA; CDR3 DNA: TGTGCCTGGAGTGGCGAGGTAGAGACCCAGTACTTC; CDR3 protein: CAWSGEVETQYF
D gene: NA; V gene: TRBV11-3; J gene: TRBJ1-3; clone size: NA; CDR3 DNA: TGTGCCAGCAGCTTAGATGTCGGGTTTGGAAACACCATATATTTT; CDR3 protein: CASSLDVGFGNTIYF